One sample yielded the 31 T cell receptor beta chains listed below, sequenced in a study of vaccination and CD4 T cells after COVID-19. These TCRs are of unknown antigen specificity. The Oncomine TCR Beta short-read assay was applied to DNA of cultured CD4+ T cells. TCRdb reprocessed the PCR reads via MiXCR and lists one record per CDR3 protein. The sample lists over 15,000 distinct CDR3 sequences, 45% to 65% occurring once. Treatment noted: approximately 9-day PBMC culture with coronavirus spike peptide pools or control peptides (ViraFEST assay). Sequenced input: CD4+ T cells from blood, cultured in vitro. These receptor sequences come from a human donor who had recovered from COVID-19.

This clonotype appeared a few times. The chain combines TRBV6-1 with TRBJ2-4; the D is unclear. From germline, CDR1 is MNHNS and CDR2 SASEGT. The V end lost 5 bases, the J end lost 0 bases, and 14 bases lay between the germline ends. This CDR3 has 16 residues. The CDR3 nucleotides are TGTGCCAGCAGTCCCCCAGTAGTTCTAGCCAAAAACATTCAGTACTTC. It is translated as CASSPPVVLAKNIQYF.

This clonotype was seen a handful of times. The chain carries TRBV7-9 and TRBJ1-2, with D hard to call. The CDR3 extends over 14 amino acids. The V end was cut by 2 bases, the J end by 8 bases, with 15 bases between. Germline loops: CDR1 SEHNR, CDR2 FQNEAQ (reference sequence). CDR3 bases: TGTGCCAGCAGCTTAAAAAACAGCGCTGGAGGCTACACCTTC. Its protein is CASSLKNSAGGYTF.

This clonotype was seen only a few times. V gene TRBV6-4 combines with J gene TRBJ2-7, with a possible D match to TRBD1 (5 bases). Germline CDR1 and CDR2: MRHNA and SNTAGT. CDR3 length equals 15 residues. V lost 2 bases and J 3 bases, leaving 14 bases between the germline ends. CDR3 region: CASSDGQGSIYEQYF. The CDR3, as DNA: TGTGCCAGCAGTGACGGGCAGGGTTCCATCTACGAGCAGTACTTC.

V and J are TRBV6-2 or TRBV6-3 and TRBJ1-2; D call uncertain. Deletions cut 0 bases from V and 4 bases from J, with 15 bases between. This CDR3 is 16 amino acids long. Germline V gives CDR1 MNHEY, CDR2 SVGEGT. CDR3 coding DNA: TGTGCCAGCAGTTACTCGATTGGCAGACCGATCTATGGCTACACCTTC. This codes for CASSYSIGRPIYGYTF.

This clonotype was counted a single time. The chain couples TRBV6-4 to TRBJ2-3; a weak D match, TRBD2 (6 bases). The CDR3 has 13 amino acids. Germline V gene sequence: CDR1 MRHNA, CDR2 SNTAGT. V was shortened by 4 bases and J by 7 bases, with 12 bases between the two germline ends. This CDR3 reads CASSGSSGNTQYF. CDR3 nucleotide sequence: TGTGCCAGCAGTGGTAGTAGCGGAAATACGCAGTATTTT.

The chain employs TRBV20-1 and TRBJ2-7; TRBD2 might be the D (6 bases). The CDR3 spans 13 residues. CDR1 DFQATT and CDR2 SNEGSKA come from the germline V gene (reference sequence). V lost 1 base and J 1 base, leaving 8 bases between the germline ends. DNA of the CDR3: TGCAGTGCTAGAGGGGGACTTTCCTACGAGCAGTACTTC. This translates into CSARGGLSYEQYF.

A few counts support this clonotype. The V gene is TRBV27, the J gene TRBJ2-5; tentatively, D is TRBD1 (5 bases). Germline V gene sequence: CDR1 MNHEY, CDR2 SMNVEV (reference sequence). Trimming stripped 6 bases from V and 6 bases from J, with 17 bases between. CDR3 length equals 14 residues. The CDR3 DNA reads as TGTGCCAGCAGCGCTACAGGCTTTAGGAAGACCCAGTACTTC. Encoded protein: CASSATGFRKTQYF.

This clonotype was seen just once. The chain has TRBV24-1 and TRBJ1-1; D unresolved. This CDR3 contains 11 residues. Germline loops: CDR1 KGHDR, CDR2 SFDVKD. The V gene lost 3 bases and the J gene lost 7 bases, with 5 bases spanning the gap. The CDR3 nucleotides read TGTGCCACCAGTGATGGCGTTGAAGCTTTCTTT. As protein: CATSDGVEAFF.

This clonotype came up a few times. The chain couples TRBV2 to TRBJ1-2; D is ambiguous. The CDR3 is 12 amino acids. Germline V gene lookup returns CDR1 SNHLY and CDR2 FYNNEI. V lost 3 bases to trimming and J lost 10 bases, with 12 bases between them. CDR3 sequence: CASSDYGSTYTF. DNA for the CDR3: TGTGCCAGCAGTGATTACGGCAGCACCTACACCTTC.

CDR3: CAWRRGRHTDTQYF. CDR3 sequence (DNA): TGTGCCTGGAGGCGGGGACGACACACAGATACGCAGTATTTT. The chain has TRBV30 and TRBJ2-3, with D perhaps matching TRBD2 (6 bases). V dropped 3 bases and J dropped 2 bases, with 12 bases sitting between them. CDR1 GTSNPN and CDR2 SVGIG come from the germline V gene (reference sequence). There are 14 residues in the CDR3.

The gene calls are TRBV7-2 and TRBJ1-1; D not resolved. Germline V gene data show CDR1 as SGHTA and CDR2 as FQGNSA. The CDR3 extends over 14 amino acids. V was shortened by 3 bases and J by 4 bases, with 12 bases between the two germline ends. CDR3 protein: CASSLEPMSTEAFF. The CDR3 region has the DNA TGTGCCAGCAGCTTGGAGCCTATGAGCACTGAAGCTTTCTTT.

In DNA, the CDR3 is TGTGCCAGTACTTGGGGTACTAATTCACCCCTCCACTTT. Amino acid sequence: CASTWGTNSPLHF. This chain uses TRBV19 with TRBJ1-6; no definite D call. The germline V and J ends were trimmed by 7 bases and 6 bases, with 10 bases remaining between them. This CDR3 has 13 residues. Germline lookup yields CDR1 LNHDA and CDR2 SQIVND (reference sequence).

This clonotype has only one observation. The chain recombines TRBV2 with TRBJ2-4; no clear D gene. Trimming shortened V by 3 bases and J by 7 bases, and 7 bases separated the two germline ends. Germline assignment: CDR1 SNHLY and CDR2 FYNNEI. The CDR3 totals 12 residues. CDR3 in DNA: TGTGCCAGCAGTGAGACCGGGAACATTCAGTACTTC. Translated, it gives CASSETGNIQYF. Supplemented by reference TRBV2 and TRBJ2-4, the full variable domain reads EPEVTQTPSHQVTQMGQEVILRCVPISNHLYFYWYRQILGQKVEFLVSFYNNEISEKSEIFDDQFSVERPDGSNFTLKIRSTKLEDSAMYFCASSETGNIQYFGAGTRLSVL.

The chain employs TRBV20-1 and TRBJ2-1; D is unclear. Trimming shortened V by 4 bases and J by 7 bases, and 17 bases separated the two germline ends. Germline CDR1 and CDR2: DFQATT and SNEGSKA (reference sequence). The CDR3 is made up of 14 amino acids. The CDR3 reads CSAIRSSNWNEQFF. The CDR3 DNA follows: TGCAGTGCTATCAGGAGTAGCAACTGGAATGAGCAGTTCTTC.

The chain is built from TRBV6-1 and TRBJ1-2; D is unclear. V was cut by 5 bases and J by 3 bases, with 13 bases left in between. The CDR3 spans 14 residues. Germline V gene lookup returns CDR1 MNHNS and CDR2 SASEGT. The CDR3 loop reads CASSPAEIYYGYTF. CDR3 nucleotides: TGTGCCAGCAGTCCGGCTGAAATATACTATGGCTACACCTTC.

The chain recombines TRBV7-9 with TRBJ2-2; unclear D gene. Trimming removed 7 bases from V and 6 bases from J, with 21 bases in between. Germline values: CDR1 SEHNR, CDR2 FQNEAQ (reference sequence). This CDR3 is built from 16 residues. CDR3 amino acids: CASTEYRVSVAGELFF. The CDR3, as DNA: TGTGCCAGCACCGAGTATAGAGTTAGTGTGGCCGGGGAGCTGTTTTTT.

There are a few counts of this clonotype. The chain links TRBV10-3 to TRBJ2-7, with TRBD2 matching over 9 bases. This CDR3 region has 16 residues. CDR1 is ENHRY, CDR2 SYGVKD, per germline. V was pared by 0 bases and J by 4 bases, with 7 bases of the junction left unmatched. CDR3 bases: TGTGCCATCAGTGAGTCCCAACGAGCGGGGGGTTACGAGCAGTACTTC. Translation gives CAISESQRAGGYEQYF.

This clonotype was found a few times. The rearrangement uses TRBV20-1 and TRBJ2-5; D call uncertain. Trimming pared 7 bases from V and 0 bases from J, leaving 12 bases between. The CDR3 has 13 amino acids. Per germline, CDR1 DFQATT and CDR2 SNEGSKA (reference sequence). The CDR3 sequence: CSGRRTNQETQYF. The CDR3 DNA follows: TGCAGTGGGCGACGGACGAACCAAGAGACCCAGTACTTC.

This clonotype was detected a few times. The rearrangement uses TRBV10-3 and TRBJ1-2; TRBD1 is a possible D gene (5 bases). The CDR3 extends over 13 amino acids. The germline V gene encodes CDR1 ENHRY and CDR2 SYGVKD. Between the trimmed V and J ends, which lost 3 bases and 6 bases, there was a span of 11 bases. The CDR3 DNA is TGTGCCATCAGTGAACGGGGGGAGGATGGCTACACCTTC. Translated, it gives CAISERGEDGYTF.

This sequence joins TRBV7-2 and TRBJ2-7; TRBD2 is a possible D gene (6 bases). Trimming left V 1 base short and J 2 bases short, with 15 bases between. Germline CDR1 and CDR2: SGHTA and FQGNSA. There are 16 residues in the CDR3. CDR3 region: CASSLDLGRPTYEQYF. DNA for the CDR3: TGTGCCAGCAGCTTAGATCTCGGGAGACCTACCTACGAGCAGTACTTC.

This chain links TRBV5-1 with TRBJ1-1, with 7 bases that match TRBD1. The CDR3 has 15 residues. Per germline, CDR1 SGHRS and CDR2 YFSETQ. The V segment lost 4 bases and the J segment 4 bases; nucleotides outside the gene matches: 10. Written as DNA, the CDR3 is TGCGCCAGCAGCGTAACCGGGACAGAGGGCACTGAAGCTTTCTTT. Translated, it gives CASSVTGTEGTEAFF.

CDR3 in DNA: TGTGCCAGCAGCCTAGTAGGGACAGGGGATACTGAAGCTTTCTTT. This sequence encodes CASSLVGTGDTEAFF. V and J are TRBV7-3 and TRBJ1-1, with 10 bases matching TRBD1. The CDR3 runs 15 residues. After removal of 5 bases from V and 5 bases from J, the junction contained 8 bases not matched to a gene. CDR1 SGHTA and CDR2 FQGTGA come from the germline V gene.

The chain employs TRBV7-8 and TRBJ2-3; 12 nucleotides align to TRBD2. The junction had 9 bases not matched to a gene; V was cut back by 5 bases and J by 6 bases. CDR1 and CDR2 from the germline V gene are SGHVS and FQNEAQ. This CDR3 is 16 amino acids long. Here the CDR3 reads CASSPLAGGTVDTQYF. The CDR3 nucleotides read TGTGCCAGCAGCCCACTAGCGGGGGGCACCGTGGATACGCAGTATTTT.

As regards this clonotype: One end of the junction varies from germline; a read error may be responsible. V usage is TRBV15 and J usage is TRBJ1-4; D call uncertain. The CDR3 is 13 amino acids. Germline CDR1 LNHNV, CDR2 YYDKDF (reference sequence). The chain's CDR3 is CATSRGTRSTYHF. Here the CDR3 DNA reads TGTGCCACCAGCAGAGGTACAAGGAGCACCTATCATTTT.

This chain connects TRBV20-1 to TRBJ2-5, with D tentatively TRBD1 or TRBD2 (6 bases each). CDR3 length: 14 amino acids. Germline CDR1 reads DFQATT; CDR2 reads SNEGSKA (reference sequence). The V end lost 0 bases, the J end lost 5 bases, and 13 bases lay between the germline ends. CDR3 protein: CSARDQGRGETQYF. As DNA, the CDR3 is TGCAGTGCTAGAGATCAGGGGCGGGGTGAGACCCAGTACTTC.

The chain joins TRBV6-2 or TRBV6-3 to TRBJ1-1; D may be TRBD1 (6 bases). Deletions cut 2 bases from V and 0 bases from J, with 16 bases between. There are 17 residues in the CDR3. Germline CDR1 reads MNHEY; CDR2 reads SVGEGT. CDR3 protein: CASSYRGGIRVNTEAFF. The CDR3 DNA is TGTGCCAGCAGTTACAGGGGGGGCATCCGGGTGAACACTGAAGCTTTCTTT.

In this sample, this clonotype turned up once. The chain is built from TRBV10-3 and TRBJ2-6; possibly TRBD1 for D (6 bases). Germline V gene lookup returns CDR1 ENHRY and CDR2 SYGVKD. The CDR3 sequence is 16 residues long. V was cut by 6 bases and J by 4 bases, with 16 bases left in between. The chain's CDR3 is CAIRKSQGLGANVLTF. CDR3 DNA: TGTGCCATCAGGAAATCCCAGGGGCTGGGGGCCAACGTCCTGACTTTC.

This clonotype was seen only once. The chain has TRBV12-3 or TRBV12-4 and TRBJ1-3; no clear D gene. The V and J ends lost 6 bases and 4 bases respectively, with 7 bases between them. The CDR3 is 12 residues long. The CDR3 spells CASSNSGNTIYF. CDR3 DNA sequence: TGTGCCAGCAGCAATTCCGGAAACACCATATATTTT.

This chain connects TRBV20-1 to TRBJ2-1; 12 bases map to TRBD2. The CDR3 consists of 16 residues. CDR1 is DFQATT, CDR2 SNEGSKA, per germline (reference sequence). With 0 bases clipped from V and 4 bases from J, the junction kept 4 bases outside the gene matches. The CDR3 loop is CSARDRTSGRYNEQFF. In DNA, the CDR3 is TGCAGTGCTAGAGATCGAACTAGCGGGAGGTACAATGAGCAGTTCTTC.

The chain carries TRBV27 and TRBJ2-3, with D perhaps TRBD1 or TRBD2 (6 bases each). V lost 6 bases and J 6 bases, leaving 13 bases between the germline ends. The CDR3 loop spans 13 amino acids. CDR1 is MNHEY, CDR2 SMNVEV, per germline (reference sequence). Here the CDR3 DNA reads TGTGCCAGCAGGCTAACGGGGGCGGATACGCAGTATTTT. Its translation: CASRLTGADTQYF.

The chain has TRBV20-1 and TRBJ1-2; a weak D match, TRBD1 (6 bases). CDR1 is DFQATT and CDR2 is SNEGSKA in the germline V gene (reference sequence). V lost 5 bases, J lost 4 bases, and 20 bases lay in between. The CDR3 is 15 residues long. The DNA of the CDR3 is TGCAGTGCTCCCCCGGGGGGCGGATATGTCTATGGCTACACCTTC. Amino acid sequence: CSAPPGGGYVYGYTF.